The present entry profiles one TCR beta chain with its context. Its target is unknown. Profiling relied on immunoSEQ multiplex PCR, and the TCRdb table lists in-frame clones only, not all of them. The table shows some 93,000 clones, with 65% to 85% occurring only once. Documented time point: cycle 4 day 1 (C4D1), after less than 7 weeks of nivolumab. Every patient was affected by relapse after autologous stem cell transplantation, while exposure to brentuximab vedotin was not uniform. In germline, CDR1 is MDHEN, CDR2 SYDVKM. V lost 6 bases and J 1 base, leaving 12 bases between the germline ends. The CDR3 spans 14 residues. This entry comes from a study of PD-1 blockade in classical Hodgkin lymphoma. The overall study: Once every 2 weeks, patients received intravenous nivolumab at 3 mg/kg.

Study observations and caveats: Exclusion applied to patients who initiated nivolumab less than 1 year following ASCT.

The sequencing used peripheral blood mononuclear cells (PBMCs), collected before the fourth cycle of nivolumab. The sequence derives from a human donor with classical Hodgkin lymphoma. V usage is TRBV28 and J usage is TRBJ1-1; a weak D match, TRBD1 (5 bases). The CDR3 reads CASRRQLPNTEAFF. The CDR3 coding sequence is TGTGCCAGCAGACGACAGCTTCCGAACACTGAAGCTTTCTTT.